Below, 24 T cell receptor beta chains from the same sample are listed, as sequenced in a study of OX40 agonist ivuxolimab in advanced cancers. Some clones are missing from TCRdb's copy, which holds only in-frame ones; the method was immunoSEQ multiplex PCR. The data contain approximately 15,000 clones, approximately 83% of them singletons. The material was CD4+ or CD8+ T cells sorted from blood, obtained in a trial of the OX40 agonist ivuxolimab. The receptors here all came from an adult with an advanced solid tumor such as melanoma, head and neck, liver or kidney cancer.

This sequence joins TRBV2 and TRBJ2-1; TRBD2 matches 7 bases. In germline, CDR1 is SNHLY, CDR2 FYNNEI. V trimming: 5 bases; J trimming: 0 bases; junction bases outside the gene matches: 7. The CDR3 totals 16 residues. The DNA of the CDR3 is TGTGCCAGCAGTTCTAGCGGTTTTAGCTCCTACAATGAGCAGTTCTTC. It translates to CASSSSGFSSYNEQFF.

V is TRBV27 and J is TRBJ2-3, with 11 nucleotides matching TRBD2. Trimming at V came to 6 bases and at J to 4 bases, leaving 6 bases not matched to a gene. CDR1 and CDR2 from the germline V gene are MNHEY and SMNVEV (reference sequence). This CDR3 contains 15 residues. The CDR3 spells CASSPGTSGPDTQYF. CDR3 sequence (DNA): TGTGCCAGCAGCCCGGGGACTAGCGGACCAGATACGCAGTATTTT.

Here the CDR3 DNA reads TGTGCCAGCAGCCAAGATTCCGGCAGCGAGCAGTACTTC. It specifies CASSQDSGSEQYF. The chain joins TRBV4-2 to TRBJ2-7; no clear D. The CDR3 contains 13 residues. V lost 0 bases and J 6 bases, leaving 9 bases between the germline ends. Germline CDR1 and CDR2: LGHNA and YNFKEQ.

For the CDR3, the DNA is TGTGCCAGCAGCCGGGGAGGGATCAATTCACCCCTCCACTTT. It yields the protein CASSRGGINSPLHF. The genes are TRBV13 and TRBJ1-6; D not certain. The CDR3 runs to 14 residues. Germline CDR1 is PRHDT and CDR2 is FYEKMQ (reference sequence). The V gene lost 5 bases and the J gene lost 7 bases, with 12 bases spanning the gap.

V is TRBV5-4 and J is TRBJ2-7; weak D call: TRBD2 (6 bases). The germline V gene encodes CDR1 SGHNT and CDR2 YYREEE (reference sequence). The CDR3 contains 15 residues. The V and J ends lost 1 base and 4 bases respectively, with 15 bases between them. The CDR3 loop is CASSLISSRDYEQYF. The CDR3 DNA sequence: TGTGCCAGCAGCTTGATTTCCTCGCGGGATTACGAGCAGTACTTC.

This clone was seen a single time. V is TRBV29-1 and J is TRBJ2-7; D remains ambiguous. The CDR3 runs to 12 residues. Germline CDR1 reads SQVTM; CDR2 reads ANQGSEA. Trimming left V 0 bases short and J 3 bases short, with 6 bases between. CDR3 protein: CSVEEENYEQYF. The DNA for the CDR3 is TGCAGCGTTGAAGAGGAGAACTACGAGCAGTACTTC.

The rearrangement links TRBV11-1 to TRBJ2-2; D perhaps matches TRBD2 (6 bases). V lost 5 bases to trimming and J lost 3 bases, with 16 bases between them. Germline assignment: CDR1 SGHAT and CDR2 FQDESV (reference sequence). The CDR3 has 16 amino acids. Here the CDR3 DNA reads TGTGCCAGCAGCCTCCGGGAGCGGCATTACACCGGGGAGCTGTTTTTT. Translation: CASSLRERHYTGELFF. The whole variable domain, remainder taken from reference TRBV11-1 and TRBJ2-2, is EAEVAQSPRYKITEKSQAVAFWCDPISGHATLYWYRQILGQGPELLVQFQDESVVDDSQLPKDRFSAERLKGVDSTLKIQPAELGDSAMYLCASSLRERHYTGELFFGEGSRLTVL.

The chain employs TRBV10-3 and TRBJ2-3; the match to TRBD1 covers 8 bases. The CDR3 has 16 residues. The V gene end was trimmed by 0 bases and the J gene end by 4 bases; junction bases not matched to a gene: 6. The germline gives CDR1 ENHRY, CDR2 SYGVKD. CDR3 sequence: CAISESRGTGADTQYF. In DNA, the CDR3 is TGTGCCATCAGTGAGTCGAGGGGGACAGGTGCAGATACGCAGTATTTT.

The chain recombines TRBV13 with TRBJ2-5, with D possibly being TRBD2 (5 bases). Per the germline V gene, CDR1 is PRHDT and CDR2 is FYEKMQ (reference sequence). V was trimmed by 5 bases and J by 3 bases, leaving 10 bases between them. This CDR3 has 13 amino acids. CDR3 DNA sequence: TGTGCCAGCAGCCCGCGGGCTGAAGAGACCCAGTACTTC. Its translation is CASSPRAEETQYF.

The V gene is TRBV27, the J gene TRBJ1-2; D call uncertain. The CDR3 runs 13 residues. Deletions cut 6 bases from V and 3 bases from J, with 11 bases between. Germline-derived CDR1 and CDR2 are MNHEY and SMNVEV (reference sequence). The CDR3 here is CASRRRGDYGYTF. As DNA, the CDR3 is TGTGCCAGCAGAAGGCGCGGGGACTATGGCTACACCTTC.

V usage is TRBV5-6 and J usage is TRBJ2-1, with D possibly matching TRBD2 (6 bases). CDR1 SGHDT and CDR2 YYEEEE come from the germline V gene. The length of the CDR3 is 12 residues. V lost 0 bases and J 10 bases, leaving 8 bases between the germline ends. The CDR3 reads CASSLGRGEQFF. CDR3 DNA sequence: TGTGCCAGCAGCTTGGGGAGGGGAGAGCAGTTCTTC.

In this sample, this clone turned up a few times. The V gene is TRBV4-3, the J gene TRBJ2-4; D gene ambiguous. The CDR3 loop spans 11 amino acids. CDR1 LGHNA and CDR2 YSLEER come from the germline V gene. V was pared by 1 base and J by 8 bases, with 3 bases between. CDR3 DNA: TGCGCCAGCAGCCAAGGTTACATTCAGTACTTC. This encodes CASSQGYIQYF.

About this clone: Other DNA sequences in this specimen translate into the identical CDR3. This chain uses TRBV19 with TRBJ2-7; 11 nucleotides align to TRBD2. V shed 3 bases and J 3 bases; nucleotides not matched to a gene: 4. The germline gives CDR1 LNHDA, CDR2 SQIVND (reference sequence). CDR3 length: 15 amino acids. The CDR3, as DNA: TGTGCCAGTAGTATCGGGACTAGCGGCTACTACGAGCAGTACTTC. Translation gives CASSIGTSGYYEQYF.

This chain links TRBV5-4 with TRBJ2-7; 13 nucleotides line up with TRBD2. Germline V lookup: CDR1 SGHNT, CDR2 YYREEE (reference sequence). V dropped 4 bases and J dropped 2; count of bases not matched to a gene: 3. The CDR3 contains 15 residues. The CDR3 DNA is TGTGCCAGCAGCCCGGGGACTAGCGGGACCTACGAGCAGTACTTC. Amino acid sequence: CASSPGTSGTYEQYF.

This clone appeared once. V is TRBV6-6 and J is TRBJ2-5, with 11 bases matching TRBD1. Germline V lookup: CDR1 MNHNY, CDR2 SVGAGI (reference sequence). Trimming removed 10 bases from V and 5 bases from J; junction bases left unmatched: 15. CDR3 length equals 16 residues. The CDR3 nucleotides read TGTGCCACCCAGACCCCTCGGACAGGGGGCTGGGAGACCCAGTACTTC. It is translated as CATQTPRTGGWETQYF.

This clone was seen more than once but under ten times. The chain joins TRBV5-5 to TRBJ2-2, with D unclear. The germline V gene encodes CDR1 SGHKS and CDR2 YYEKEE (reference sequence). Trimming left V 4 bases short and J 6 bases short, with 4 bases between. The CDR3 is 11 residues long. Here the CDR3 DNA reads TGTGCCAGCAGCCCCTCCGGGGAGCTGTTTTTT. Translating it yields CASSPSGELFF.

The chain has TRBV5-1 and TRBJ2-3; D remains ambiguous. Germline lookup yields CDR1 SGHRS and CDR2 YFSETQ. Trimming stripped 0 bases from V and 0 bases from J, with 5 bases between. The CDR3 has 14 amino acids. The CDR3 here is CASSLEKSTDTQYF. The CDR3 coding sequence is TGCGCCAGCAGCTTGGAGAAAAGCACAGATACGCAGTATTTT.

This clone was recorded once. This rearrangement joins TRBV11-2 to TRBJ2-5, with 7 bases identical to TRBD1. V lost 3 bases to trimming and J lost 2 bases; unmatched junction nucleotides: 12. Germline CDR1 reads SGHAT; CDR2 reads FQNNGV. This CDR3 comprises 17 residues. The DNA of the CDR3 is TGTGCCAGCAGCTTGCCCCCCCTAGGGACAGAGCAAGAGACCCAGTACTTC. Protein sequence: CASSLPPLGTEQETQYF.

The genes are TRBV19 and TRBJ2-7; unclear D gene. Trimming left V 6 bases short and J 2 bases short, with 11 bases between. Per germline, CDR1 LNHDA and CDR2 SQIVND (reference sequence). CDR3 length equals 13 residues. The CDR3 DNA is TGTGCCAGTAGCGCGGCGATCACCTACGAGCAGTACTTC. Translation gives CASSAAITYEQYF.

J is TRBJ1-1 and V is TRBV28; D perhaps matches TRBD1 (5 bases). The length of the CDR3 is 14 residues. V was trimmed by 3 bases and J by 10 bases, leaving 18 bases between them. CDR1 MDHEN and CDR2 SYDVKM come from the germline V gene. CDR3 bases: TGTGCCAGCAGTTTTCCAGGAGGGGAACGTGGAGCTTTCTTT. It is translated as CASSFPGGERGAFF.

J is TRBJ2-3 and V is TRBV13, with a weak D call TRBD2 (6 bases). Trimming took 6 bases from V and 2 from J, leaving 12 bases between them. This CDR3 has 14 residues. Germline V gene lookup returns CDR1 PRHDT and CDR2 FYEKMQ (reference sequence). The CDR3 DNA reads as TGTGCCAGCAGATATAGCGGCTTCACAGATACGCAGTATTTT. Translating gives CASRYSGFTDTQYF.

The J gene is TRBJ1-5, the V gene TRBV23-1; D not certain. TRBV23-1 is filed as an ORF, its function uncertain. This CDR3 has 15 residues. Trimming took off 6 bases at V and 7 bases at J, with 19 bases between the two ends. The CDR3 reads CASSHTGSTRQPQHF. CDR3 in DNA: TGCGCCAGCAGCCATACCGGATCTACGAGGCAGCCCCAGCATTTT.

The genes are TRBV2 and TRBJ1-5; the match to TRBD1 covers 7 bases. This CDR3 is 14 amino acids long. Trimming took 3 bases from V and 5 from J; bases not matched to a gene: 4. Germline V gives CDR1 SNHLY, CDR2 FYNNEI. The CDR3 loop reads CASSETGLHQPQHF. CDR3 coding DNA: TGTGCCAGCAGTGAGACAGGGTTGCATCAGCCCCAGCATTTT. Based on the CDR3 plus reference TRBV2 and TRBJ1-5, the full variable domain is EPEVTQTPSHQVTQMGQEVILRCVPISNHLYFYWYRQILGQKVEFLVSFYNNEISEKSEIFDDQFSVERPDGSNFTLKIRSTKLEDSAMYFCASSETGLHQPQHFGDGTRLSIL.

This clone is labeled as medium-sized. The CDR3 DNA reads TGTGCCAGCAGGTATCAGGGGGCATTCACTGAAGCTTTCTTT. Translation: CASRYQGAFTEAFF. J is TRBJ1-1 and V is TRBV7-9; 8 nucleotides line up with TRBD1. Germline lookup yields CDR1 SEHNR and CDR2 FQNEAQ (reference sequence). Trimming cost V 6 bases and J 4 bases; bases outside gene matches: 7. This CDR3 spans 14 amino acids.